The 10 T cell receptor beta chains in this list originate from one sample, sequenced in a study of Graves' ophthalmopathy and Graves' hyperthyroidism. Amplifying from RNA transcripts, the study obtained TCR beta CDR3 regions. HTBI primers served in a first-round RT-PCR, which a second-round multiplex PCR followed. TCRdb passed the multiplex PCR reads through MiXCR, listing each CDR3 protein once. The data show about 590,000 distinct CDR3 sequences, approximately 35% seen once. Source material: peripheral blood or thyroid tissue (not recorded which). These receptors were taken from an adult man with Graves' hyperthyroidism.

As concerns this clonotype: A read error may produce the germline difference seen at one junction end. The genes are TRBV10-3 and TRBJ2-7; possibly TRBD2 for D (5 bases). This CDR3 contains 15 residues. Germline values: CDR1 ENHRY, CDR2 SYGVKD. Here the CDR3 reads CASSYSGWGSYEQYF. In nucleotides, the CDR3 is TGTGCCAGCAGTTACTCGGGGTGGGGATCCTACGAGCAGTACTTC.

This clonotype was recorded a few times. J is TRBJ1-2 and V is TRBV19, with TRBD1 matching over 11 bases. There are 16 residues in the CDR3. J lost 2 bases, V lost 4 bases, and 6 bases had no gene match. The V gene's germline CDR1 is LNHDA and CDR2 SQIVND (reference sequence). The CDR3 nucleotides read TGTGCCAGTAGTAGCGGGACAGGGGGACGAAACTATGGCTACACCTTC. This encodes CASSSGTGGRNYGYTF.

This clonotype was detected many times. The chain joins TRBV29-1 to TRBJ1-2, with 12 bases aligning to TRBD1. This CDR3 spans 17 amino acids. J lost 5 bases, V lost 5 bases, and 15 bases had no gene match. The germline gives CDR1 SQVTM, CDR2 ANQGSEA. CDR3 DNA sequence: TGCAGCGTTAGGTGGGGGACAGGGGGCCTCGGGCGGTATGGCTACACCTTC. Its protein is CSVRWGTGGLGRYGYTF.

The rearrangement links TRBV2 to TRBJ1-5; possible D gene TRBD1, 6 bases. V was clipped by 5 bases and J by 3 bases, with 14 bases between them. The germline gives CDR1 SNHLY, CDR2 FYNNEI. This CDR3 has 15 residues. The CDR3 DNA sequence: TGTGCCAGCAGTACAGGGCTCATGATCAATCAGCCCCAGCATTTT. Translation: CASSTGLMINQPQHF.

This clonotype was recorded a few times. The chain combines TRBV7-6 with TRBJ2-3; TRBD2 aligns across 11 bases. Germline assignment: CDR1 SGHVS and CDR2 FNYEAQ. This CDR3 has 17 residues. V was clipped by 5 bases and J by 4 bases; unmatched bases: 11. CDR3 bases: TGTGCCAGCAGCGAACTGACTAGCGGGACTCGGGCAGATACGCAGTATTTT. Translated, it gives CASSELTSGTRADTQYF.

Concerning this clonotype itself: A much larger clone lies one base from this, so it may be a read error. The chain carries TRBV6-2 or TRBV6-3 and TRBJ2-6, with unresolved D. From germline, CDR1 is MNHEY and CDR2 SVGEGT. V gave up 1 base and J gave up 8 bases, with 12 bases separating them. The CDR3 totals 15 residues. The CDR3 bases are TGTGCCAGCAGTTACTTGCAGACCGGGTCCAACGTCCTGACTTTC. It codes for CASSYLQTGSNVLTF.

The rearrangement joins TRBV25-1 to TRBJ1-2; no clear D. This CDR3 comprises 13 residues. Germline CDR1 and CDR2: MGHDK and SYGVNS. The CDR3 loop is CASLGREGYGYTF. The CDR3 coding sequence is TGTGCTAGCCTAGGGCGGGAGGGCTATGGCTACACCTTC.

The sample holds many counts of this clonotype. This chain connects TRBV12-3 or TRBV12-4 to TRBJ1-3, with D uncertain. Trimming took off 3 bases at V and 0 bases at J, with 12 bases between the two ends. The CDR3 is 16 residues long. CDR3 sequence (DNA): TGTGCCAGCAGTTTGGTTCTGAGCTACTCTGGAAACACCATATATTTT. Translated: CASSLVLSYSGNTIYF.

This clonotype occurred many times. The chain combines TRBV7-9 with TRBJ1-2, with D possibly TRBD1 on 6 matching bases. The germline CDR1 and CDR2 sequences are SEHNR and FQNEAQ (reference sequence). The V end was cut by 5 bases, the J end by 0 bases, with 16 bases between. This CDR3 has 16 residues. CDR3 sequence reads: CASSAPDRRANYGYTF. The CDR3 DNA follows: TGTGCCAGCAGCGCACCGGACAGACGAGCTAACTATGGCTACACCTTC.

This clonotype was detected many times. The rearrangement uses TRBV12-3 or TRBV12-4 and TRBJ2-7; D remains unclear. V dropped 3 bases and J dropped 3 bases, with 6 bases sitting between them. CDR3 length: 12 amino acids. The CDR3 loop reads CASSFIIYEQYF. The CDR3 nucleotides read TGTGCCAGCAGTTTCATTATCTACGAGCAGTACTTC.